One sample yielded the 9 T cell receptor beta chains listed below, sequenced in a study of CD8 T cells in ankylosing spondylitis. TCRdb fed the 5' RACE reads into MiXCR, producing one record per CDR3 protein. This table holds 200,000 to 300,000 distinct CDR3 sequences, 8% to 9.5% found once. The sample comprised blood, either unsorted or a sorted T cell fraction (not recorded which). All receptors derive from a male donor with ankylosing spondylitis or in good health (not recorded which).

This clonotype has more than one count but fewer than ten. The chain combines TRBV5-5 with TRBJ2-7; 9 bases are a match to TRBD2. The CDR3 has 14 amino acids. V lost 4 bases, J lost 2 bases, and 4 bases stayed unmatched. CDR1 and CDR2 from the germline V gene are SGHKS and YYEKEE (reference sequence). CDR3 in DNA: TGTGCCAGCAGCCCGGCTAGCGGGACCTACGAGCAGTACTTC. Its protein product is CASSPASGTYEQYF.

This clonotype was found a few times. The CDR3 is CAWTDEGRHEQYF. The CDR3 DNA reads as TGTGCCTGGACCGACGAGGGGAGGCACGAGCAGTACTTC. The chain carries TRBV30 and TRBJ2-7; TRBD2 might be the D (6 bases). This CDR3 comprises 13 residues. Trimming shortened V by 4 bases and J by 5 bases, and 15 bases separated the two germline ends. The V gene's germline CDR1 is GTSNPN and CDR2 SVGIG (reference sequence).

This clonotype has ten or more counts. The gene calls are TRBV28 and TRBJ2-7, with D unresolved. CDR1 is MDHEN, CDR2 SYDVKM, per germline. Trimming left V 5 bases short and J 0 bases short, with 14 bases between. The length of the CDR3 is 15 residues. The CDR3 loop reads CASSKPSGSSYEQYF. The CDR3 DNA reads TGTGCCAGCAGTAAACCTTCTGGCAGCTCCTACGAGCAGTACTTC.

V gene TRBV20-1 combines with J gene TRBJ2-3; possibly TRBD1 or TRBD2 for D (5 bases each). Germline loops: CDR1 DFQATT, CDR2 SNEGSKA (reference sequence). The CDR3 is 15 residues long. The V end was cut by 4 bases, the J end by 2 bases, with 16 bases between. The CDR3 loop reads CSANPGTEPTDTQYF. CDR3 in DNA: TGCAGTGCTAATCCCGGGACGGAACCCACAGATACGCAGTATTTT.

This clonotype was seen repeatedly, ten times or more. The chain is built from TRBV20-1 and TRBJ2-1, with D tentatively TRBD2 (7 bases). With 2 bases removed from V and 2 bases from J, the gap between germline ends came to 10 bases. Germline V lookup: CDR1 DFQATT, CDR2 SNEGSKA (reference sequence). The CDR3 is 14 amino acids. The CDR3 nucleotides are TGCAGTGCTAGATCCGGGGGGCCCTACAATGAGCAGTTCTTC. This sequence encodes CSARSGGPYNEQFF.

In this sample, this clonotype turned up many times. CDR3: CASSELGGRTEAFF. Written as DNA, the CDR3 is TGTGCCAGCAGCGAGTTAGGGGGCCGAACTGAAGCTTTCTTT. The rearrangement uses TRBV9 and TRBJ1-1; 7 positions agree with TRBD1. V lost 3 bases to trimming and J lost 5 bases; unmatched junction nucleotides: 7. Looked up from germline, CDR1 is SGDLS and CDR2 is YYNGEE. This CDR3 has 14 amino acids.

This clonotype was counted many times. V is TRBV20-1 and J is TRBJ2-5, with a tentative D call TRBD1 (6 bases). There are 14 residues in the CDR3. The V gene lost 3 bases and the J gene lost 0 bases, with 11 bases spanning the gap. Germline V gives CDR1 DFQATT, CDR2 SNEGSKA (reference sequence). CDR3 bases: TGCAGTGCTAGTCCCGGACAGCACCAAGAGACCCAGTACTTC. It yields the protein CSASPGQHQETQYF.

The chain employs TRBV7-9 and TRBJ1-5; D possibly corresponds to TRBD1 (6 bases). CDR3 length: 13 amino acids. The germline V gene has CDR1 SEHNR and CDR2 FQNEAQ (reference sequence). The ends were cut back, 9 bases at V and 2 bases at J, with 11 bases in the middle. In DNA form, the CDR3 reads TGTGCCAGTGGGACATATGGCAATCAGCCCCAGCATTTT. Its translation: CASGTYGNQPQHF.

This clonotype was seen many times. This chain uses TRBV19 with TRBJ2-2; possible D gene TRBD2, 6 bases. There are 12 residues in the CDR3. Germline V gene sequence: CDR1 LNHDA, CDR2 SQIVND (reference sequence). V lost 9 bases, J lost 5 bases, and 10 bases lay in between. The chain's CDR3 is CASGTFTGELFF. The CDR3 nucleotides read TGTGCCAGCGGGACTTTTACCGGGGAGCTGTTTTTT.